These 9 T cell receptor beta chains were all obtained from the same sample, sequenced in a study of T cells expressing NK-cell markers. TCRdb re-called the 5' RACE reads and gives one entry per CDR3 protein, without DNA. The listing contains around 550,000 distinct CDR3 sequences. The sample consisted of blood T cells: a sorted CD56 or NKG2C T cell subset, CD4+ or CD8+ T cells, or bulk PBMC T cells (not recorded which). The source is a young man in good health.

V is TRBV12-3 or TRBV12-4 and J is TRBJ2-2; with no DNA, the TCRdb D assignment of TRBD1 cannot be verified. The CDR3 runs to 15 residues. The CDR3 reads CASNRDTTNTGELFF.

The rearrangement uses TRBV20-1 and TRBJ2-6. The CDR3 extends over 15 amino acids. From germline, CDR1 is DFQATT and CDR2 SNEGSKA (reference sequence). The CDR3 sequence: CSARATETGANVLTF.

The CDR3 here is CASSPLGTGRGYGYTF. The J gene is TRBJ1-2, the V gene TRBV28; TCRdb reports TRBD1, a call that lacks DNA to check it against. CDR1 and CDR2 from the germline V gene are MDHEN and SYDVKM. The CDR3 sequence is 16 residues long.

The rearrangement uses TRBV5-1 and TRBJ2-1; there is no DNA to check the TCRdb D call of TRBD2. The CDR3 loop spans 15 amino acids. Per the germline V gene, CDR1 is SGHRS and CDR2 is YFSETQ. The CDR3 sequence is CAGLMAGDGHNEQFF.

The V and J genes are TRBV6-5 and TRBJ1-5. CDR3 length: 15 residues. CDR1 and CDR2 (germline): MNHEY, SVGAGI. The chain's CDR3 is CASSYEGLGNQPQHF.

This chain links TRBV7-9 with TRBJ1-2; the TCRdb D gene call, TRBD1, has no DNA to confirm it. The CDR3 is 13 amino acids. Per the germline V gene, CDR1 is SEHNR and CDR2 is FQNEAQ (reference sequence). The CDR3 spells CASSGGTAYGYTF.

The rearrangement uses TRBV5-1 and TRBJ2-1. Germline V gene sequence: CDR1 SGHRS, CDR2 YFSETQ. This CDR3 is 13 amino acids long. The CDR3 loop is CASSLAMDLEQFF. Together with reference TRBV5-1 and TRBJ2-1, the CDR3 gives the full variable domain: KAGVTQTPRYLIKTRGQQVTLSCSPISGHRSVSWYQQTPGQGLQFLFEYFSETQRNKGNFPGRFSGRQFSNSRSEMNVSTLELGDSALYLCASSLAMDLEQFFGPGTRLTVL.

The chain carries TRBV6-5 and TRBJ2-3. CDR3 length equals 13 residues. Germline CDR1 is MNHEY and CDR2 is SVGAGI. CDR3 residues: CASQTASTDTQYF.

This chain joins TRBV20-1 and TRBJ2-7; the TRBD2 assignment by TCRdb is unverifiable without DNA. The germline V gene has CDR1 DFQATT and CDR2 SNEGSKA (reference sequence). The CDR3 has 13 residues. CDR3 amino acids: CSAGDLGSYEQYF.